Shown below are 15 T cell receptor beta chains from a single sample sequenced in a study of T cell responses to AZD1222 COVID-19 vaccine. Profiled with immunoSEQ multiplex PCR; TCRdb holds only in-frame clones, not every one. Among roughly 140,000 clones listed, roughly 93% were seen once. Sequenced here: peripheral blood, sampled after recovery from COVID-19. These receptors were taken from an adult who had recovered from COVID-19.

This clone came up a few times. The V and J genes are TRBV27 and TRBJ1-4, with D unclear. The length of the CDR3 is 15 residues. Germline CDR1 is MNHEY and CDR2 is SMNVEV (reference sequence). V shed 5 bases and J shed 1 base, with 11 bases lying between them. CDR3 sequence reads: CASSGVSQTNEKLFF. The CDR3 DNA sequence: TGTGCCAGCAGTGGGGTGAGCCAAACTAATGAAAAACTGTTTTTT.

J is TRBJ1-1 and V is TRBV2; 8 bases are shared with TRBD1. Germline loops: CDR1 SNHLY, CDR2 FYNNEI. This CDR3 spans 16 amino acids. After removal of 0 bases from V and 11 bases from J, the junction contained 14 bases not matched to a gene. The CDR3: CASSEARTGSMSLAFF. CDR3 bases: TGTGCCAGCAGTGAAGCCAGGACAGGGTCAATGTCGTTGGCTTTCTTT.

The chain links TRBV5-5 to TRBJ2-7; 10 bases are a match to TRBD1. Germline V gene lookup returns CDR1 SGHKS and CDR2 YYEKEE (reference sequence). Trimming took 2 bases from V and 1 from J; bases not matched to a gene: 9. The CDR3 covers 17 residues. The CDR3 here is CASSFVTGGRGSYEQYF. CDR3 in DNA: TGTGCCAGCAGCTTTGTGACAGGGGGCCGGGGGTCCTACGAGCAGTACTTC. Variable domain in full (rest from reference TRBV5-5 and TRBJ2-7): DAGVTQSPTHLIKTRGQQVTLRCSPISGHKSVSWYQQVLGQGPQFIFQYYEKEERGRGNFPDRFSARQFPNYSSELNVNALLLGDSALYLCASSFVTGGRGSYEQYFGPGTRLTVT.

This sequence joins TRBV7-9 and TRBJ2-7; possible D gene TRBD2, 6 bases. Between the trimmed V and J ends, which lost 4 bases and 2 bases, there was a span of 24 bases. The length of the CDR3 is 18 residues. CDR1 SEHNR and CDR2 FQNEAQ come from the germline V gene (reference sequence). CDR3 sequence: CASSSRPLGLGGTYEQYF. For the CDR3, the DNA is TGTGCCAGCAGCTCCCGACCGTTGGGCTTGGGGGGAACCTACGAGCAGTACTTC.

The chain uses TRBV30 and TRBJ1-1; 8 nucleotides match TRBD1. The V gene's germline CDR1 is GTSNPN and CDR2 SVGIG (reference sequence). The V gene end was trimmed by 3 bases and the J gene end by 1 base; junction bases not matched to a gene: 7. The length of the CDR3 is 15 residues. DNA of the CDR3: TGTGCCTGGAGACCCCGGACAGGGCGGAACACTGAAGCTTTCTTT. It encodes CAWRPRTGRNTEAFF.

The chain has TRBV5-5 and TRBJ1-6; D gene unclear. Trimming stripped 1 base from V and 0 bases from J, with 8 bases between. This CDR3 contains 16 residues. CDR1 is SGHKS and CDR2 is YYEKEE in the germline V gene (reference sequence). For the CDR3, the DNA is TGTGCCAGCAGCTTGATTTCAATCTCCTATAATTCACCCCTCCACTTT. Its protein is CASSLISISYNSPLHF.

The rearrangement links TRBV3-1 (or the pseudogene TRBV3-2) to TRBJ1-2; no firm D call. Trimming shortened V by 1 base and J by 4 bases, and 10 bases separated the two germline ends. This CDR3 contains 14 residues. Germline CDR1 and CDR2: LGHDT and YNNKEL (reference sequence). The CDR3 sequence is CASSQAEGSYGYTF. Here the CDR3 DNA reads TGTGCCAGCAGCCAAGCGGAAGGATCCTATGGCTACACCTTC.

The chain recombines TRBV10-1 with TRBJ2-2; no reliable D call. Germline assignment: CDR1 WNHNN and CDR2 SYGVQD (reference sequence). This CDR3 has 14 residues. V was trimmed by 5 bases and J by 4 bases, leaving 11 bases between them. The CDR3, as DNA: TGCGCCAGCAGTACGCATCGAACCACCGGGGAGCTGTTTTTT. Translating it yields CASSTHRTTGELFF.

The chain combines TRBV28 with TRBJ1-5, with D unclear. The CDR3 spans 17 residues. V gave up 5 bases and J gave up 4 bases, with 21 bases separating them. CDR1 MDHEN and CDR2 SYDVKM come from the germline V gene. CDR3 sequence (DNA): TGTGCCAGCAGTCCAATAGCGGACTTTGGAGGAAATCAGCCCCAGCATTTT. Amino acids: CASSPIADFGGNQPQHF. The variable domain in full, with the rest retrieved from reference TRBV28 and TRBJ1-5, is DVKVTQSSRYLVKRTGEKVFLECVQDMDHENMFWYRQDPGLGLRLIYFSYDVKMKEKGDIPEGYSVSREKKERFSLILESASTNQTSMYLCASSPIADFGGNQPQHFGDGTRLSIL.

Only one count was recorded for this clone. The chain has TRBV29-1 and TRBJ1-2, with 7 bases lining up with TRBD1. The CDR3 has 13 residues. The germline gives CDR1 SQVTM, CDR2 ANQGSEA. V was clipped by 7 bases and J by 6 bases; unmatched bases: 11. The CDR3 region is CSAPAQGVDGYTF. The CDR3 bases are TGCAGCGCTCCCGCCCAGGGGGTGGATGGCTACACCTTC.

This chain links TRBV11-2 with TRBJ1-6; D gene unclear. V lost 5 bases to trimming and J lost 8 bases, with 13 bases between them. This CDR3 spans 14 amino acids. CDR1 and CDR2 (germline): SGHAT, FQNNGV. The CDR3 is CASSREGGYSPLHF. DNA of the CDR3: TGTGCCAGCAGCCGGGAGGGTGGTTATTCACCCCTCCACTTT.

This clone was picked up one time. The chain is built from TRBV3-1 (or the pseudogene TRBV3-2) and TRBJ2-5; D unresolved. This CDR3 has 18 residues. The V end was cut by 2 bases, the J end by 2 bases, with 21 bases between. Per the germline V gene, CDR1 is LGHDT and CDR2 is YNNKEL (reference sequence). In nucleotides, the CDR3 is TGTGCCAGCAGCCAAAAACTTGAATTATTCGACTTACAAGAGACCCAGTACTTC. The encoded protein is CASSQKLELFDLQETQYF.

The V gene is TRBV9, the J gene TRBJ2-7; D gene unclear. Germline loops: CDR1 SGDLS, CDR2 YYNGEE. Trimming took 0 bases from V and 2 from J, leaving 12 bases between them. The CDR3 spans 15 residues. CDR3 protein: CASSVGDFIPYEQYF. The CDR3 nucleotides read TGTGCCAGCAGCGTAGGTGACTTTATACCCTACGAGCAGTACTTC.

This rearrangement joins TRBV6-5 to TRBJ1-1, with D perhaps TRBD1 (6 bases). The CDR3 spans 13 residues. From germline, CDR1 is MNHEY and CDR2 SVGAGI. Deletions cut 6 bases from V and 3 bases from J, with 11 bases between. This CDR3 reads CASSRGQHTEAFF. CDR3 nucleotides: TGTGCCAGCAGCCGTGGACAGCACACTGAAGCTTTCTTT.

The V and J genes are TRBV6-5 and TRBJ1-1; D might be TRBD1 (6 bases). The CDR3 totals 14 residues. Trimming took 6 bases from V and 1 from J, leaving 12 bases between them. Germline V gene lookup returns CDR1 MNHEY and CDR2 SVGAGI. CDR3 residues: CASRTPQGNTEAFF. CDR3 nucleotides: TGTGCCAGCAGGACCCCACAGGGGAACACTGAAGCTTTCTTT.